The 21 T cell receptor beta chains below come from one sample, sequenced in a study of T cell responses to AZD1222 COVID-19 vaccine. The repertoire was sequenced with immunoSEQ multiplex PCR; TCRdb's copy has only in-frame clones and lacks some. The data hold just under 55,000 clones, with nearly 90% observed a single time. The material was peripheral blood, obtained on day 0 of AZD1222 vaccination. All receptors come from an adult in good health.

The CDR3 region is CASSVSGAEPSGEQYF. DNA for the CDR3: TGTGCCAGCAGCGTATCAGGGGCCGAACCGTCAGGCGAGCAGTACTTC. V gene TRBV9 combines with J gene TRBJ2-7; tentative D call: TRBD1 (6 bases). The V and J ends lost 1 base and 6 bases respectively, with 20 bases between them. The CDR3 length is 16 residues. Germline CDR1 SGDLS, CDR2 YYNGEE.

This clone was detected a few times. The chain employs TRBV12-3 or TRBV12-4 and TRBJ1-2, with a tentative D call TRBD1 (5 bases). The CDR3 is 13 amino acids. V was cut by 6 bases and J by 5 bases, with 13 bases left in between. CDR3 region: CASSSGGRYGYTF. The CDR3 region has the DNA TGTGCCAGCAGCTCCGGGGGGAGGTATGGCTACACCTTC.

The chain employs TRBV4-2 and TRBJ1-3; D call uncertain. V was cut by 5 bases and J by 3 bases, with 5 bases left in between. Germline CDR1 reads LGHNA; CDR2 reads YNFKEQ. The CDR3 spans 12 residues. CDR3 loop: CASSSGGNTIYF. The CDR3 region has the DNA TGTGCCAGCAGCTCGGGTGGAAACACCATATATTTT.

J is TRBJ2-1 and V is TRBV4-1; 15 bases are shared with TRBD2. This CDR3 is built from 19 residues. Germline V gene data show CDR1 as MGHRA and CDR2 as YSYEKL. Losses at the gene ends were 8 bases for V and 0 bases for J; bases not matched to a gene: 11. In DNA, the CDR3 is TGCGCCAGCGCAACCGGACTAGCGGGGGGGGTCCCCTCCTACAATGAGCAGTTCTTC. It specifies CASATGLAGGVPSYNEQFF.

The chain combines TRBV4-1 with TRBJ1-2; D is ambiguous. There are 16 residues in the CDR3. V gave up 1 base and J gave up 3 bases, with 15 bases separating them. The V gene's germline CDR1 is MGHRA and CDR2 YSYEKL. CDR3 nucleotides: TGCGCCAGCAGCCAAGCAAATCTGGCAAGGGACTATGGCTACACCTTC. Its translation is CASSQANLARDYGYTF.

The CDR3, as DNA: TGTGCCAGCAGTTTAGCAGACGCAACTAATGAAAAACTGTTTTTT. Protein product: CASSLADATNEKLFF. The rearrangement joins TRBV28 to TRBJ1-4, with D unresolved. The V end lost 2 bases, the J end lost 0 bases, and 7 bases lay between the germline ends. From germline, CDR1 is MDHEN and CDR2 SYDVKM. The CDR3 covers 15 residues.

The rearrangement uses TRBV15 and TRBJ2-1; TRBD2 might be the D (5 bases). There are 14 residues in the CDR3. V lost 0 bases and J 3 bases, leaving 6 bases between the germline ends. Germline assignment: CDR1 LNHNV and CDR2 YYDKDF (reference sequence). CDR3 residues: CATSRDRGYNEQFF. In DNA form, the CDR3 reads TGTGCCACCAGCAGAGATCGGGGCTACAATGAGCAGTTCTTC.

The chain is built from TRBV6-5 and TRBJ2-2, with D maybe TRBD2 (5 bases). Looked up from germline, CDR1 is MNHEY and CDR2 is SVGAGI. The V end lost 6 bases, the J end lost 6 bases, and 11 bases lay between the germline ends. The CDR3 contains 13 residues. The CDR3 loop is CASSYQRAGELFF. The CDR3 DNA sequence: TGTGCCAGCAGCTACCAGAGGGCCGGGGAGCTGTTTTTT.

The chain employs TRBV2 and TRBJ1-1; D not certain. The CDR3 runs 13 residues. Between the trimmed V and J ends, which lost 8 bases and 0 bases, there was a span of 10 bases. Looked up from germline, CDR1 is SNHLY and CDR2 is FYNNEI. CDR3 in amino acids: CASGFGMNTEAFF. In DNA form, the CDR3 reads TGTGCCAGCGGTTTCGGCATGAACACTGAAGCTTTCTTT.

The chain joins TRBV7-8 to TRBJ1-1; no reliable D call. V lost 1 base, J lost 0 bases, and 12 bases lay in between. The germline CDR1 and CDR2 sequences are SGHVS and FQNEAQ. CDR3 length equals 16 residues. The CDR3 bases are TGTGCCAGCAGCTTAGAGCGCAGGATCTTGAACACTGAAGCTTTCTTT. It specifies CASSLERRILNTEAFF.

The chain recombines TRBV28 with TRBJ1-5; D is perhaps TRBD1 (5 bases). V was shortened by 6 bases and J by 3 bases, with 18 bases between the two germline ends. Germline V gives CDR1 MDHEN, CDR2 SYDVKM. The CDR3 has 16 amino acids. DNA for the CDR3: TGTGCCAGCAGATCCGAAGGGAGGGGCTTCAATCAGCCCCAGCATTTT. Amino acids: CASRSEGRGFNQPQHF.

This clone was seen just once. The rearrangement links TRBV7-2 to TRBJ1-5; D is possibly TRBD1 (5 bases). Germline V gene lookup returns CDR1 SGHTA and CDR2 FQGNSA. The CDR3 covers 17 residues. V was shortened by 4 bases and J by 4 bases, with 20 bases between the two germline ends. Here the CDR3 reads CASSSQGMGRGNQPQHF. The CDR3 DNA reads TGTGCCAGCAGCTCCCAAGGCATGGGTCGGGGGAATCAGCCCCAGCATTTT.

This chain uses TRBV12-3 or TRBV12-4 with TRBJ1-1; tentative D call: TRBD1 (5 bases). V lost 7 bases to trimming and J lost 9 bases, with 18 bases between them. The CDR3 spans 13 residues. The CDR3 DNA reads TGTGCCAGCACCTTTGCTGGGGGGGTTCAAGCTTTCTTT. Translating gives CASTFAGGVQAFF.

V is TRBV5-4 and J is TRBJ1-4; a weak D match, TRBD1 (5 bases). The germline CDR1 and CDR2 sequences are SGHNT and YYREEE (reference sequence). V lost 3 bases and J 5 bases, leaving 8 bases between the germline ends. This CDR3 is 13 amino acids long. The CDR3 is CASSWKGNEKLFF. In DNA, the CDR3 is TGTGCCAGCAGCTGGAAGGGGAATGAAAAACTGTTTTTT.

This chain connects TRBV5-4 to TRBJ2-7; 9 nucleotides line up with TRBD2. Per germline, CDR1 SGHNT and CDR2 YYREEE (reference sequence). The V segment lost 2 bases and the J segment 2 bases; nucleotides outside the gene matches: 14. This CDR3 is 18 amino acids long. The CDR3 bases are TGTGCCAGCAGCTTAGGAGCAACCATTAGCGGGGGCGCCTACGAGCAGTACTTC. Translated: CASSLGATISGGAYEQYF. Full variable domain (outside the CDR3, taken from reference TRBV5-4 and TRBJ2-7): ETGVTQSPTHLIKTRGQQVTLRCSSQSGHNTVSWYQQALGQGPQFIFQYYREEENGRGNFPPRFSGLQFPNYSSELNVNALELDDSALYLCASSLGATISGGAYEQYFGPGTRLTVT.

In this sample, this clone turned up a few times. The rearrangement links TRBV5-1 to TRBJ2-1, with 7 bases fitting TRBD1. The CDR3 consists of 19 residues. After removal of 4 bases from V and 8 bases from J, the junction contained 24 bases not matched to a gene. Germline V lookup: CDR1 SGHRS, CDR2 YFSETQ. The chain's CDR3 is CASSPPGTVFSVNADEQFF. For the CDR3, the DNA is TGCGCCAGCAGCCCACCCGGGACAGTTTTTAGCGTTAATGCAGATGAGCAGTTCTTC.

This chain links TRBV18 with TRBJ2-3, with no clear D. The CDR3 has 14 amino acids. Germline V lookup: CDR1 KGHSH, CDR2 LQKENI. V dropped 0 bases and J dropped 1 base, with 5 bases sitting between them. CDR3: CASSPPSRTDTQYF. CDR3 sequence (DNA): TGTGCCAGCTCACCACCCAGCCGCACAGATACGCAGTATTTT.

V and J are TRBV6-5 and TRBJ2-1, with 7 bases aligning to TRBD1. Germline assignment: CDR1 MNHEY and CDR2 SVGAGI. J gave up 6 bases and V 6 bases, and 11 bases lay outside the gene matches. This CDR3 is built from 15 residues. The CDR3 sequence: CASSQDRDWGNEQFF. CDR3 nucleotide sequence: TGTGCCAGCAGCCAAGACAGGGATTGGGGCAATGAGCAGTTCTTC.

V gene TRBV4-3 combines with J gene TRBJ2-7, with a tentative D call TRBD1 (5 bases). Per the germline V gene, CDR1 is LGHNA and CDR2 is YSLEER. The CDR3 spans 13 residues. V was cut by 0 bases and J by 6 bases, with 9 bases left in between. CDR3 region: CASSQDWQGEQYF. The CDR3 bases are TGCGCCAGCAGCCAAGATTGGCAGGGCGAGCAGTACTTC.

V and J are TRBV4-1 and TRBJ1-2; a weak D match, TRBD1 (6 bases). The CDR3 loop spans 16 amino acids. V lost 0 bases, J lost 3 bases, and 14 bases lay in between. The germline V gene encodes CDR1 MGHRA and CDR2 YSYEKL. DNA of the CDR3: TGCGCCAGCAGCCAAGATGCCCCAGGGGTAGACTATGGCTACACCTTC. Encoded protein: CASSQDAPGVDYGYTF.

V usage is TRBV11-3 and J usage is TRBJ2-1; 12 bases match TRBD2. The length of the CDR3 is 17 residues. Germline V lookup: CDR1 SGHNT, CDR2 YENEEA. V was pared by 1 base and J by 9 bases, with 10 bases of the junction left unmatched. In DNA, the CDR3 is TGTGCCAGCAGCTTAGTCCTAGCGGGGGGGTCTTTTAGTGAGCAGTTCTTC. This translates into CASSLVLAGGSFSEQFF. The full variable domain, completed using reference TRBV11-3 and TRBJ2-1, is EAGVVQSPRYKIIEKKQPVAFWCNPISGHNTLYWYLQNLGQGPELLIRYENEEAVDDSQLPKDRFSAERLKGVDSTLKIQPAELGDSAVYLCASSLVLAGGSFSEQFFGPGTRLTVL.